The present TCR beta chain was sequenced within a study of radiotherapy plus CTLA-4 blockade in lung cancer (dated by TCRdb to between 2018 and 2020). A note on the overall study: Among the enrolled patients, around 17% had an objective response, and roughly 30% reached disease control. Overall study outcomes, separate from this receptor: After treatment with radiotherapy and ipilimumab, TCR clones that originated in tumors expanded in peripheral blood. The strongest predictors of response were reported to be early dynamic shifts in blood T cell clones along with a rise in serum interferon-beta following radiation.

The study evaluated CTLA-4 blockade (ipilimumab) given together with focal radiation therapy in patients who had chemo-refractory metastatic non-small-cell lung cancer. As regards this clone: Its antigen has not been determined. It has no much larger one-base neighbor in the sample; base qualities were not kept.

Receptors were amplified or captured by the immunoSEQ multiplex PCR assay. TCRdb carries this immuneACCESS record with in-frame sequences only. Its versions omit some clonotypes, under half of them owing to an unresolved V gene in the studies checked, with the rest unexplained. The sample table holds around 90,000 clones, of which about 83% were seen once. The ten largest clones add up to more than 14% of the sample. The CDR3 measures 16 amino acids from cysteine to phenylalanine. Left in the record is the CDR3 DNA by itself, 48 bases read in frame from the first base. The germline V gene (reference sequence) provides CDR1 MNHEY and CDR2 SMNVEV. The V end loses 6 bases and the J end loses 3 bases, and a stretch of 17 bases separates them.

This receptor was identified in a human donor with non-small cell lung cancer that progressed on radiotherapy plus ipilimumab. Recombination linked TRBV27 to TRBJ1-4, with a tentative D gene TRBD1 over 6 matching bases. This specimen was peripheral blood, taken from a patient treated with radiotherapy plus ipilimumab. CDR3 protein: CASSPGPGQSNEKLFF. The DNA is as follows: TGTGCCAGCAGCCCAGGACCCGGACAGTCTAATGAAAAACTGTTTTTT.